Here is one T cell receptor beta chain with its context. These data originate in a study of control samples from healthy donors and cancer patients. Germline CDR1 is MNHEY and CDR2 is SVGAGI. Between the trimmed V and J ends, which lost 2 bases and 4 bases, there was a span of 9 bases. The CDR3 is made up of 14 amino acids. TCRdb's table, derived via immunoSEQ multiplex PCR, lists solely in-frame clones and lacks some. The sample includes 150,000 to 200,000 clones, around nine tenths of them seen just once. This TCR was recovered from a man aged 25 to 40 in good health. V usage is TRBV6-5 and J usage is TRBJ1-5, with D hard to call. Specimen: blood. As DNA, the CDR3 is TGTGCCAGCAGTTACCGCCCCGGGAATCAGCCCCAGCATTTT. It is translated as CASSYRPGNQPQHF.